This entry describes one TCR beta chain. These data are taken from a study of cytomegalovirus exposure and HLA in healthy donors. Study-level information: Of some 360 genotyped donors, around 84% clustered with self-reported Caucasian donors.

This CDR3 has 21 amino acids. Primers: 60 Vbeta forward and 13 Jbeta reverse. Assay: immunoSEQ multiplex PCR; the TCRdb copy retains only in-frame clones and omits some. The repertoire holds 190,000 or so clones, with more than 80% as singletons. The receptor's source is a boy aged 5-17 years in good health and CMV-seronegative. The chain uses TRBV21-1 and TRBJ1-5; the table's D call, TRBD1, has no DNA check behind it. TRBV21-1 is recorded as a pseudogene. The specimen was PBMCs. CDR3 in DNA: TGTGCCAGCAGCAAAACTCCGAAGGGATGCTCCGGGACAGAAAAGAATCAGCCCCAGCATTTT. It yields the protein CASSKTPKGCSGTEKNQPQHF.